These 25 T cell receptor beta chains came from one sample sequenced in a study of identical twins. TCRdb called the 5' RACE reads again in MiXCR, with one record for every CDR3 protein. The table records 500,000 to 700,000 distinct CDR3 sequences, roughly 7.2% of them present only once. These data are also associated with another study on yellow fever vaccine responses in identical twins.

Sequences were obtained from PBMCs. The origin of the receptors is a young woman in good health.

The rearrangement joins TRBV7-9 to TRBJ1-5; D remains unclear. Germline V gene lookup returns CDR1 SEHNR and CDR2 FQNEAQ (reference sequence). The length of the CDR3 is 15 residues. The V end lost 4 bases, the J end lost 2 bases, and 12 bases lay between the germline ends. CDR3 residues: CASSSTSGGNQPQHF. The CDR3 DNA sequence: TGTGCCAGCAGCTCCACCTCAGGAGGCAATCAGCCCCAGCATTTT. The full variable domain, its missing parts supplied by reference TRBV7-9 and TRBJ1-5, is DTGVSQNPRHKITKRGQNVTFRCDPISEHNRLYWYRQTLGQGPEFLTYFQNEAQLEKSRLLSDRFSAERPKGSFSTLEIQRTEQGDSAMYLCASSSTSGGNQPQHFGDGTRLSIL.

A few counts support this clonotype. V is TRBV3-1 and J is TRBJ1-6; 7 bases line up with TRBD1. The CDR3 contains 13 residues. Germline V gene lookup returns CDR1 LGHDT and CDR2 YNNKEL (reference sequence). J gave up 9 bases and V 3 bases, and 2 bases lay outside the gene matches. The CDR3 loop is CASSHQGGSPLHF. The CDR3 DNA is TGTGCCAGCAGCCATCAGGGGGGTTCACCCCTCCACTTT.

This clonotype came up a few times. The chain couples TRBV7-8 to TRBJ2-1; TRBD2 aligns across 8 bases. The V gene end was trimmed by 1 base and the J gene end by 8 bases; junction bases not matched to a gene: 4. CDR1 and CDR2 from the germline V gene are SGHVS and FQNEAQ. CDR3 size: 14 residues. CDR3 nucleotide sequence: TGTGCCAGCAGCTTAGTTGCGACTAGCGATGAGCAGTTCTTC. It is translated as CASSLVATSDEQFF.

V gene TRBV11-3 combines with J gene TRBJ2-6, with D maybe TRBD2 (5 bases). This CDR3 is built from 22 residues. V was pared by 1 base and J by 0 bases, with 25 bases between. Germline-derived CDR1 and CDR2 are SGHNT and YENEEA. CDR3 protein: CASSLVAGEFSRMSSGANVLTF. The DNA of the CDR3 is TGTGCCAGCAGCTTAGTGGCCGGGGAATTTTCGCGGATGAGCTCTGGGGCCAACGTCCTGACTTTC. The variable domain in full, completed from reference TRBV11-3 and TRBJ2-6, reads EAGVVQSPRYKIIEKKQPVAFWCNPISGHNTLYWYLQNLGQGPELLIRYENEEAVDDSQLPKDRFSAERLKGVDSTLKIQPAELGDSAVYLCASSLVAGEFSRMSSGANVLTFGAGSRLTVL.

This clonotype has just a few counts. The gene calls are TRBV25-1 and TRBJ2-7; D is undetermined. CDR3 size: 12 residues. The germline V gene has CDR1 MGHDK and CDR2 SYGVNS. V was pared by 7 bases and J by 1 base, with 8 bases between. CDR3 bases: TGTGCCAGCAAACATAGTTCCTACGAGCAGTACGTC. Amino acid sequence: CASKHSSYEQYV.

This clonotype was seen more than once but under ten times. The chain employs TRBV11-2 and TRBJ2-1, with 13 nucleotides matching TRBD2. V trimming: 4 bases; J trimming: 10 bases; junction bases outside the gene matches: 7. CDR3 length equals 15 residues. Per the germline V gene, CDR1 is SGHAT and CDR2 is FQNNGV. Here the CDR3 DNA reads TGTGCCAGCAGCTCCCGGGTGGGACTAGCGGGAGAGCAGTTCTTC. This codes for CASSSRVGLAGEQFF.

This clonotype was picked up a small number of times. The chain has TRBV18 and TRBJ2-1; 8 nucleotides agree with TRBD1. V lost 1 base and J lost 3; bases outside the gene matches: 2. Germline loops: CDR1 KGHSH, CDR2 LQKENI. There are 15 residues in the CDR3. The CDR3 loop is CASSPQGQVYNEQFF. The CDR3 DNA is TGTGCCAGCTCACCACAGGGACAGGTCTACAATGAGCAGTTCTTC.

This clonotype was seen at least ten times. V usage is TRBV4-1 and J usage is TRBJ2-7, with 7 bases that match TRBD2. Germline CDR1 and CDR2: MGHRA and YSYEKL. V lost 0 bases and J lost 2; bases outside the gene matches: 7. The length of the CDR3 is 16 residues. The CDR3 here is CASSQDPAGRTYEQYV. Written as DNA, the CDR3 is TGCGCCAGCAGCCAAGATCCAGCGGGGCGAACCTACGAGCAGTACGTC.

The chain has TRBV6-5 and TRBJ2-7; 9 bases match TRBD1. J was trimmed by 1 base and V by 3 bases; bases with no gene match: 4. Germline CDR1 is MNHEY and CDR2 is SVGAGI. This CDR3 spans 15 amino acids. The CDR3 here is CASSYMGQGSYEQYF. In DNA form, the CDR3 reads TGTGCCAGCAGTTATATGGGACAGGGTTCCTACGAGCAGTACTTC.

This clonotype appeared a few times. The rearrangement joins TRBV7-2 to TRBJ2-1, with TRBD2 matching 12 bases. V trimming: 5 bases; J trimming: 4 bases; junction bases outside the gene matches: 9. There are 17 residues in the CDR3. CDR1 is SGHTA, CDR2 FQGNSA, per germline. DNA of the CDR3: TGTGCCAGCAGCCCATGGACTAGCGGGGCCAAATACAATGAGCAGTTCTTC. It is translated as CASSPWTSGAKYNEQFF.

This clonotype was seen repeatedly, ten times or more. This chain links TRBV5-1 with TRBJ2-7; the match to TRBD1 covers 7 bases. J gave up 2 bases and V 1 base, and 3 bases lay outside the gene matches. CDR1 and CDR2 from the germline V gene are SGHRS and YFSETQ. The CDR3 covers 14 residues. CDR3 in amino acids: CASSLYGTAYEQYF. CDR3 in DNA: TGCGCCAGCAGCTTGTACGGGACAGCCTACGAGCAGTACTTC.

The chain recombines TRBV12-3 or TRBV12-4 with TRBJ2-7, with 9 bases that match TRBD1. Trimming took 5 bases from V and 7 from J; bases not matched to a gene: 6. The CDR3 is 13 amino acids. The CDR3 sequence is CASSKYRGREQYF. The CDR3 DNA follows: TGTGCCAGCAGTAAATACAGGGGGCGTGAGCAGTACTTC.

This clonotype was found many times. CDR3 residues: CASSEDGTGGNTGELFF. CDR3 coding DNA: TGTGCCAGCAGTGAAGATGGGACAGGGGGGAACACCGGGGAGCTGTTTTTT. This chain joins TRBV2 and TRBJ2-2; 11 positions agree with TRBD1. Germline loops: CDR1 SNHLY, CDR2 FYNNEI. V lost 1 base to trimming and J lost 1 base; unmatched junction nucleotides: 2. The CDR3 covers 17 residues. Complete variable domain (other parts from reference TRBV2 and TRBJ2-2): EPEVTQTPSHQVTQMGQEVILRCVPISNHLYFYWYRQILGQKVEFLVSFYNNEISEKSEIFDDQFSVERPDGSNFTLKIRSTKLEDSAMYFCASSEDGTGGNTGELFFGEGSRLTVL.

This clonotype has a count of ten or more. CDR3 residues: CSARNLGELFF. CDR3 coding DNA: TGCAGTGCTAGAAACCTAGGAGAGCTGTTTTTT. The chain couples TRBV20-1 to TRBJ2-2; D unclear. Per the germline V gene, CDR1 is DFQATT and CDR2 is SNEGSKA (reference sequence). CDR3 length: 11 amino acids. Trimming removed 2 bases at V and 11 bases at J, with 9 bases between.

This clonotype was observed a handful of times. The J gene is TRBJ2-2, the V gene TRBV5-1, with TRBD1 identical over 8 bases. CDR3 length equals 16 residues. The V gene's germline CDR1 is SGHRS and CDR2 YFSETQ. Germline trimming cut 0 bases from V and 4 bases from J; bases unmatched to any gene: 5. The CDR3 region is CASSLGQGASTGELFF. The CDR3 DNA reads TGCGCCAGCAGCTTGGGGCAGGGGGCTAGCACCGGGGAGCTGTTTTTT. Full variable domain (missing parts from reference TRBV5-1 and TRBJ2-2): KAGVTQTPRYLIKTRGQQVTLSCSPISGHRSVSWYQQTPGQGLQFLFEYFSETQRNKGNFPGRFSGRQFSNSRSEMNVSTLELGDSALYLCASSLGQGASTGELFFGEGSRLTVL.

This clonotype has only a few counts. In DNA, the CDR3 is TGCGCCAGCAGCCCAACCGGCGGGACGATCACAGATACGCAGTATTTT. It codes for CASSPTGGTITDTQYF. The chain joins TRBV5-1 to TRBJ2-3; TRBD2 might be the D (6 bases). Germline CDR1 is SGHRS and CDR2 is YFSETQ. V shed 4 bases and J shed 2 bases, with 17 bases lying between them. CDR3 length: 16 amino acids. The full variable domain, completed using reference TRBV5-1 and TRBJ2-3, is KAGVTQTPRYLIKTRGQQVTLSCSPISGHRSVSWYQQTPGQGLQFLFEYFSETQRNKGNFPGRFSGRQFSNSRSEMNVSTLELGDSALYLCASSPTGGTITDTQYFGPGTRLTVL.

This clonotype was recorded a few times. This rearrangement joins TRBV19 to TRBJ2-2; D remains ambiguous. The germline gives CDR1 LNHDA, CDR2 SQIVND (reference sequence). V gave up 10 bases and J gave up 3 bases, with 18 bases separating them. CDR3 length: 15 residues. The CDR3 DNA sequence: TGTGCCACCCGAGGAAATTATTTCGACACCGGGGAGCTGTTTTTT. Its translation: CATRGNYFDTGELFF.

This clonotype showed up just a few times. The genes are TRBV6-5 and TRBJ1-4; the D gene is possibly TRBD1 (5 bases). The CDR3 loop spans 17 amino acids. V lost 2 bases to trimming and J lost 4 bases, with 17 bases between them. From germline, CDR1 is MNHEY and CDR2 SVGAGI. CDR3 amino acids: CASSYASGQGINEKLFF. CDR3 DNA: TGTGCCAGCAGTTACGCCTCGGGGCAGGGAATTAATGAAAAACTGTTTTTT.

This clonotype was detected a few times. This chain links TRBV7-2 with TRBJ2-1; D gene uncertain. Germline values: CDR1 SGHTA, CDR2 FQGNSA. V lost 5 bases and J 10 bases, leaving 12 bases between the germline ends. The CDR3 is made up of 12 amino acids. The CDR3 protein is CASSPQLDEQFF. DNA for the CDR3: TGTGCCAGCAGCCCGCAGTTAGACGAGCAGTTCTTC.

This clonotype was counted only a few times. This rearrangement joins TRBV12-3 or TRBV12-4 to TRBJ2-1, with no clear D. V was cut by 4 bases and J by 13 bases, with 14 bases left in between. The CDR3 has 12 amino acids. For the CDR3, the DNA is TGTGCCAGCAGTTCCCGAATACAAAATCAGTTCTTC. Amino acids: CASSSRIQNQFF.

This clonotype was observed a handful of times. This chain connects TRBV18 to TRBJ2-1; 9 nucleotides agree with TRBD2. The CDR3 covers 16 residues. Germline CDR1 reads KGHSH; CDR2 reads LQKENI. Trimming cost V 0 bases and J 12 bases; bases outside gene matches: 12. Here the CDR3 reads CASSPPQAGGLVGQFF. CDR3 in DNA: TGTGCCAGCTCACCACCGCAAGCGGGAGGCCTGGTGGGGCAGTTCTTC.

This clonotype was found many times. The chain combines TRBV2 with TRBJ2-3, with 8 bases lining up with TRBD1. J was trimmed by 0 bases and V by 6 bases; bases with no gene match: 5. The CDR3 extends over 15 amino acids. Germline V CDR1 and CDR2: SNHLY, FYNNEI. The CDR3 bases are TGTGCCAGCAGCCCGACAGGGGCCAGCACAGATACGCAGTATTTT. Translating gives CASSPTGASTDTQYF.

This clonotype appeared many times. The CDR3 DNA reads as TGCGCCAGCAGCCCCTTTTTATCGGGGGCCCTAAACATTCAGTACTTC. Translation: CASSPFLSGALNIQYF. This chain connects TRBV5-1 to TRBJ2-4, with D perhaps matching TRBD1 or TRBD2 (6 bases each). The CDR3 is made up of 16 amino acids. Germline values: CDR1 SGHRS, CDR2 YFSETQ. With 4 bases removed from V and 6 bases from J, the gap between germline ends came to 20 bases.

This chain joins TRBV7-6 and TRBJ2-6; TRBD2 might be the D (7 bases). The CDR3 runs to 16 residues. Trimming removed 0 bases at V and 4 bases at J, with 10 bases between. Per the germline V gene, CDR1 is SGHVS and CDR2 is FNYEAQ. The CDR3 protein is CASSLAGGLGANVLTF. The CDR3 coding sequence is TGTGCCAGCAGCTTAGCCGGGGGGCTCGGGGCCAACGTCCTGACTTTC.

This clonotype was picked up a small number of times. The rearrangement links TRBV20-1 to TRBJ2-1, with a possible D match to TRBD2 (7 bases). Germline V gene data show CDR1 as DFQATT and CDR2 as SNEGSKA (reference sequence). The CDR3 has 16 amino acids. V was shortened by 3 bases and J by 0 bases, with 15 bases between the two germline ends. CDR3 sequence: CSASPPRGHSYNEQFF. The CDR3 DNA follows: TGCAGTGCTAGTCCTCCGCGGGGGCACTCCTACAATGAGCAGTTCTTC.